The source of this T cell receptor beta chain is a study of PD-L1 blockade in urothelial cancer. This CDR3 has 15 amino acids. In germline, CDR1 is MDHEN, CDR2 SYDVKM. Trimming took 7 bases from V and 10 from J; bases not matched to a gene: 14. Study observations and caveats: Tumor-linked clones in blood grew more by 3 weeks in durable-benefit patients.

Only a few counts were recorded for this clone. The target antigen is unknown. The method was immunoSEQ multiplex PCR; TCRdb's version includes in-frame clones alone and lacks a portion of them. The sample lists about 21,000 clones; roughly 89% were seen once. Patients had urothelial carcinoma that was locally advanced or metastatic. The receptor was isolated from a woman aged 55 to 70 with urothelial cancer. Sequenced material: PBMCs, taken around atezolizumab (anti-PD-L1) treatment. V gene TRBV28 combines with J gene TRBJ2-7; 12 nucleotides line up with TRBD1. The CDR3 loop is CASTARPGQGARQYF. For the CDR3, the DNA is TGTGCCAGCACCGCCCGTCCGGGACAGGGGGCAAGACAGTACTTC.